This paragraph reports one T cell receptor (beta chain). Deletions cut 10 bases from V and 6 bases from J, with 19 bases between. Germline-derived CDR1 and CDR2 are SNHLY and FYNNEI. This CDR3 contains 13 residues. This entry comes from a study of blood T cell repertoires in COVID-19. Here immunoSEQ multiplex PCR was the method, and the copy in TCRdb shows in-frame clones only, minus some. This sample has roughly 64,000 clones; roughly two thirds occur once, and the top ten carry 51%. Everyone who took part was roughly 18 to 89 years old, and they came from about 25 US areas. Sequencing was done on a sample of PBMCs or T cells enriched from blood (not recorded which). The chain recombines TRBV2 with TRBJ2-7, with D tentatively TRBD2 (5 bases). This TCR came from a woman aged 55-70 years who had been exposed to COVID-19. The CDR3 coding sequence is TGTGCCACCGTAAGAGGGCGTAATCGCGAGCAGTACTTC. Translating it yields CATVRGRNREQYF.